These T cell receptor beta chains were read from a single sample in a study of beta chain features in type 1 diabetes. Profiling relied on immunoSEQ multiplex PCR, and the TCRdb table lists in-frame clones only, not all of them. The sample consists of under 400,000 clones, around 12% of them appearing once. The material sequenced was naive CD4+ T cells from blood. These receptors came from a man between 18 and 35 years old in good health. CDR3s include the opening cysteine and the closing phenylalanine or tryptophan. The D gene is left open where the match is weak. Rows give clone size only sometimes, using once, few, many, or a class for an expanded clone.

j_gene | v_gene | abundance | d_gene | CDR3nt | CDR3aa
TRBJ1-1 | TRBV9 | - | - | TGTGCCAGCAGCTCACAGGGAAACACTGAAGCTTTCTTT | CASSSQGNTEAFF
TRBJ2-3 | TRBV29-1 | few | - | TGCAGCGTTGGCAGGGGGGGCACAGATACGCAGTATTTT | CSVGRGGTDTQYF
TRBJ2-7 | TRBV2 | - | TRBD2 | TGTGCCAGCACCACTAGCGGGCGGGCGAGCGAGCAGTACTTC | CASTTSGRASEQYF
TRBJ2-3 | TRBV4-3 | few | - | TGCGCCAGCAGCCCCGGTCCGGCGGGGCCAGATACGCAGTATTTT | CASSPGPAGPDTQYF
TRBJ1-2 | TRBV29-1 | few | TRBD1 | TGCAGCGTTGACGCCGCTAGGGACAGCTACTATGGCTACACCTTC | CSVDAARDSYYGYTF
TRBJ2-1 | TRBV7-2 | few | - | TGTGCCAGCAGCTTAGCCGGGATAAGGGCTGAGCAGTTCTTC | CASSLAGIRAEQFF
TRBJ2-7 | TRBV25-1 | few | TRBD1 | TGTGCCAGCAGAGCTATGGACAGGGATTTCTCCGAGCAGTACTTC | CASRAMDRDFSEQYF
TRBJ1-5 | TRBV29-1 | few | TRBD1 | TGCAGCGTTGGACAGGGGCTTAATCAGCCCCAGCATTTT | CSVGQGLNQPQHF
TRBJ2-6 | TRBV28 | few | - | TGTGCCAGCAACGGTCGGAGCAGGGGAGCTGGGGCCAACGTCCTGACTTTC | CASNGRSRGAGANVLTF
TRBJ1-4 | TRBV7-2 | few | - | TGTGCCAGCAGCTTTCAACAGGGTCTTGTGGGTGAAAAACTGTTTTTT | CASSFQQGLVGEKLFF
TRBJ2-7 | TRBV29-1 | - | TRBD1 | TGCAGCGTTGAAGCAGGGACAGAAATCTACGAGCAGTACTTC | CSVEAGTEIYEQYF
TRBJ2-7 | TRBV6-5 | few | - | TGTGCCAGCAGTGCGAGGGAATCCTACGAGCAGTACTTC | CASSARESYEQYF
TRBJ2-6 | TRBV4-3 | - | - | TGCGCCAGCAGCCAAGCCACAGGGTCTGGGGCCAACGTCCTGACTTTC | CASSQATGSGANVLTF
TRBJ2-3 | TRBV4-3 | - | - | TGCGCCAGCAGCCAGAAACTGCGCACAGATACGCAGTATTTT | CASSQKLRTDTQYF
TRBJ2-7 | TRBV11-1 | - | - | TGTGCCAGCAGCGGGCGGACAGTCCTGAGCTCCTACGAGCAGTACTTC | CASSGRTVLSSYEQYF
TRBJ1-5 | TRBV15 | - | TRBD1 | TGTGCCACCAGCCTCTGGACAGGGTCCAATCAGCCCCAGCATTTT | CATSLWTGSNQPQHF
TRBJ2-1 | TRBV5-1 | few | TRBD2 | TGCGCCAGCAGCTTAACTAGCGGGTACAATGAGCAGTTCTTC | CASSLTSGYNEQFF
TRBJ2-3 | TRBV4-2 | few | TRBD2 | TGTGCCAGCAGCCAAGAAGGTAGCGGGAGGGTTCTTCGTACAGATACGCAGTATTTT | CASSQEGSGRVLRTDTQYF
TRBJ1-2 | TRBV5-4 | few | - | TGTGCCAGCAGCTTGGAATCGACGGGAAACTATGGCTACACCTTC | CASSLESTGNYGYTF
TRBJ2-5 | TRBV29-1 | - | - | TGCAGCGTTGACTGGAGACTAGTCCAAGAGACCCAGTACTTC | CSVDWRLVQETQYF
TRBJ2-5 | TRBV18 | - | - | TGTGCCAGCTCACCCGACACCTTAGAGGGGACCCAGTACTTC | CASSPDTLEGTQYF
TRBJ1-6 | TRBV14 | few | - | TGTGCCAGCAGCCAAGATCGCGTTAATTCACCCCTCCACTTT | CASSQDRVNSPLHF
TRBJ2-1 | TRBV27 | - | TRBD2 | TGTGCCAGCAAATCGCCGGGACTAGCGTATTACAATGAGCAGTTCTTC | CASKSPGLAYYNEQFF
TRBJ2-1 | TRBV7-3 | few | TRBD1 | TGTGCCAGCAGCTCCCCGGGACAGGGGTCCTACAATGAGCAGTTCTTC | CASSSPGQGSYNEQFF
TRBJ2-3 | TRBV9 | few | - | TGTGCCAGCAGCGTTGGAGCCAGCGAACGCACAGATACGCAGTATTTT | CASSVGASERTDTQYF
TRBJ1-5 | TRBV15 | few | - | TGTGCCACCAGCAGAGTTCTCCCCCGCAGGGATGGAAATCAGCCCCAGCATTTT | CATSRVLPRRDGNQPQHF
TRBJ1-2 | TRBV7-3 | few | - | TGTGCCAGCAGCCCGGGGGACGGAATCTATGGCTACACCTTC | CASSPGDGIYGYTF
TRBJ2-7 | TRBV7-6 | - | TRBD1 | TGTGCCAGCAGCTCCGGGACAGGTACCTACGAGCAGTACTTC | CASSSGTGTYEQYF
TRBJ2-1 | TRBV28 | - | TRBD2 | TGTGCCAGCACCAGAAGAAGCGGGGGACATGAGCAGTTCTTC | CASTRRSGGHEQFF
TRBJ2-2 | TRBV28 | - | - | TGTGCCAGCAGTTTGACTAGGGAGCTGTTTTTT | CASSLTRELFF
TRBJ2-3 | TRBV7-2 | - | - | TGTGCCAGCAGCGCCCGGGGACTTGGCACAGATACGCAGTATTTT | CASSARGLGTDTQYF
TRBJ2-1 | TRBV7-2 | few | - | TGTGCCAGCAGCCCCCTCAACAGTGAGCAGTTCTTC | CASSPLNSEQFF
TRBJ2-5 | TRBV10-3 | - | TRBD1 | TGTGCCATCAGCGATGACAGGGCCCTGGAGACCCAGTACTTC | CAISDDRALETQYF
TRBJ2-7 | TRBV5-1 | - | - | TGCGCCAGCAGCTTGGAACAGGGCCCCTACGAGCAGTACTTC | CASSLEQGPYEQYF
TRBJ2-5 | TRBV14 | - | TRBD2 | TGTGCCAGCAGCGACTCACTAGCGGGGGTAGAGACCCAGTACTTC | CASSDSLAGVETQYF
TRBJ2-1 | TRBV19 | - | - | TGTGCCTCCCTCGGGGGAAGCGGAGCCCTCTTTGAGCAGTTCTTC | CASLGGSGALFEQFF
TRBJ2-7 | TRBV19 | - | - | TGTGCCAGTAGAGCAGGCACAACCCTCTCCTACGAGCAGTACTTC | CASRAGTTLSYEQYF
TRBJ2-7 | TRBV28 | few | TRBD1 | TGTGCCAGCAGTTTACATGACAGGGGCCGCGAGCAGTACTTC | CASSLHDRGREQYF
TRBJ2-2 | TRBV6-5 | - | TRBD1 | TGTGCCAGCAGCAACAGGGGCACCGGGGAGCTGTTTTTT | CASSNRGTGELFF
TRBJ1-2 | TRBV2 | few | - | TGTGCCAGCAGTCGGGGGGCGAGTTATGGCTACACCTTC | CASSRGASYGYTF
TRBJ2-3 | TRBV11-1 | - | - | TGTGCCAGCAGCTTAGGAGCAGATACGCAGTATTTT | CASSLGADTQYF
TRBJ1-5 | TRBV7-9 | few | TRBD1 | TGTGCCAGCAGCCGACAGGGTGCGGAAAATCAGCCCCAGCATTTT | CASSRQGAENQPQHF
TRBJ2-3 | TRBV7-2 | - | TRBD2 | TGTGCCAGCAGCCCACGGGGAGGGAACACAGATACGCAGTATTTT | CASSPRGGNTDTQYF
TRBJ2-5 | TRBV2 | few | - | TGTGCCAGCAGTGAAGCGGAATTGTCGTCGGGGGAGACCCAGTACTTC | CASSEAELSSGETQYF
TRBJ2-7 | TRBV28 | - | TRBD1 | TGTGCCAGCAGTCTGACAGGGATCGGCTACGAGCAGTACTTC | CASSLTGIGYEQYF
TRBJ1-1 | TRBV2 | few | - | TGTGCCAGCAGTGACACAGGGCCGATGAACACTGAAGCTTTCTTT | CASSDTGPMNTEAFF
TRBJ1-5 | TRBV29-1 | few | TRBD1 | TGCAGCGTTGTTCCAGGGGGAACGGGCAATCAGCCCCAGCATTTT | CSVVPGGTGNQPQHF
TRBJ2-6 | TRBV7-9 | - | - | TGTGCCAGCAGCTTTAGAGACTCTGGGGCCAACGTCCTGACTTTC | CASSFRDSGANVLTF
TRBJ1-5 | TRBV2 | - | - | TGTGCCAGCAGTGGTGGAGAACATAGCAATCAGCCCCAGCATTTT | CASSGGEHSNQPQHF
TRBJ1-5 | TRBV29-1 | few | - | TGCAGCGTTGCAGGGGCACGAGACCAGCCCCAGCATTTT | CSVAGARDQPQHF
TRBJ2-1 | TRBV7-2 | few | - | TGTGCCAGCGCGGGACAGAATAATTACAATGAGCAGTTCTTC | CASAGQNNYNEQFF
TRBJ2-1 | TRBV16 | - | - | TGTGCCAGCAGCCAATTCATGGGACAAGGTGCAAATGAGCAGTTCTTC | CASSQFMGQGANEQFF
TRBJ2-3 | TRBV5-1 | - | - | TGCGCCAGCAGCCCCGGGACATTCGGCACAGATACGCAGTATTTT | CASSPGTFGTDTQYF
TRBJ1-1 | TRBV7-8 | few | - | TGTGCCAGCAGCTTAGGACTAGGCGGACCCGAAGCTTTCTTT | CASSLGLGGPEAFF
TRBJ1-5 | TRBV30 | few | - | TGTGCCTGGAGTGTTACCAGGGGCCGTAATCAGCCCCAGCATTTT | CAWSVTRGRNQPQHF